This T cell receptor beta chain was observed in a study of blood T cell repertoires in COVID-19. The overall study: Acute and convalescent COVID-19 samples came from the United States, Italy and Spain. PBMCs, B-cell-depleted T cells, or T cells provided the cDNA or gDNA that made up the material.

Concerning this clone itself: Other DNA sequences in this specimen translate into the identical CDR3.

The authors' processing: Estimates of nucleated cell counts were drawn from the amplification of reference gene primers. Assay: immunoSEQ multiplex PCR; the TCRdb copy retains only in-frame clones and omits some. V, J and clone size are taken as reported in that table, and D and trimming were inferred from the DNA itself. The top ten clones hold 1.2% of a sample with approximately 90,000 clones, 82% of them seen once. CDR3 length equals 13 residues. Trimming removed 2 bases from V and 7 bases from J, with 11 bases in between. Germline assignment: CDR1 KGHSH and CDR2 LQKENI. J is TRBJ1-1 and V is TRBV18; D call uncertain. Sequencing was done on a sample of peripheral blood. This TCR derives from a woman of 80 years or more with acute or convalescent COVID-19. The CDR3 protein is CASSPKVRGEAFF. For the CDR3, the DNA is TGTGCCAGCTCACCAAAGGTACGGGGTGAAGCTTTCTTT.